Following are 7 T cell receptor beta chains from one sample sequenced in a study of intratumoral heterogeneity in liver cancer. Only in-frame clones appear in the TCRdb table, and some are missing; sequencing was by immunoSEQ multiplex PCR. The table records some 5,000 clones, about 64% of them present only once. Sample: tumor-adjacent normal tissue, taken before any cancer treatment. The receptor source for this set is a man between 65 and 85 years old with hepatocellular carcinoma.

This clone was counted only a few times. This chain joins TRBV1 and TRBJ1-6. TRBV1 corresponds to a pseudogene. CDR3 length equals 18 residues. Here the CDR3 DNA reads TGCACCAGCAGCCAACAGGCGGGACGACAGGAGGTTAATTCACCCCTCCACTTT. Translation gives CTSSQQAGRQEVNSPLHF.

The V gene is TRBV5-6, the J gene TRBJ2-1; 15 bases match TRBD2. Germline V CDR1 and CDR2: SGHDT, YYEEEE. The ends lost 4 bases at V and 4 bases at J; junction bases unmatched: 3. The CDR3 runs to 16 residues. The CDR3 DNA reads TGTGCCAGCAGCCCTGGACTAGCGGGGGGGTACAATGAGCAGTTCTTC. Translated, it gives CASSPGLAGGYNEQFF.

The genes are TRBV5-1 and TRBJ1-2; no clear D gene. Trimming stripped 2 bases from V and 0 bases from J, with 14 bases between. CDR1 is SGHRS and CDR2 is YFSETQ in the germline V gene. This CDR3 contains 16 residues. The DNA for the CDR3 is TGCGCCAGCAGCTTTACCAACAGCCCTACTAACTATGGCTACACCTTC. This gives the protein CASSFTNSPTNYGYTF.

The chain is built from TRBV5-1 and TRBJ2-3, with TRBD1 identical over 8 bases. V lost 4 bases and J lost 3; bases outside the gene matches: 7. This CDR3 contains 15 residues. Germline V gives CDR1 SGHRS, CDR2 YFSETQ. CDR3 nucleotides: TGCGCCAGCAGCATCGGACAGGGTTTGACAGATACGCAGTATTTT. Amino acids: CASSIGQGLTDTQYF.

Only one count was recorded for this clone. The CDR3 DNA reads TGTGCCAGCAGCTTGGCGGCCTACGAGCAGTACTTC. It translates to CASSLAAYEQYF. V gene TRBV5-6 combines with J gene TRBJ2-7; no clear D. Germline V lookup: CDR1 SGHDT, CDR2 YYEEEE. The CDR3 sequence is 12 residues long. V lost 0 bases, J lost 2 bases, and 3 bases lay in between.

The genes are TRBV30 and TRBJ1-2, with D perhaps TRBD1 (5 bases). CDR1 and CDR2 from the germline V gene are GTSNPN and SVGIG (reference sequence). V lost 5 bases, J lost 4 bases, and 8 bases lay in between. There are 11 residues in the CDR3. The chain's CDR3 is CAWGQVYGYTF. Written as DNA, the CDR3 is TGTGCCTGGGGACAAGTCTATGGCTACACCTTC.

The V and J genes are TRBV4-3 and TRBJ2-2, with D unclear. Germline loops: CDR1 LGHNA, CDR2 YSLEER. V dropped 0 bases and J dropped 3 bases, with 11 bases sitting between them. The CDR3 has 16 residues. CDR3 DNA: TGCGCCAGCAGCCAAGAATTCCCGAGTTACACCGGGGAGCTGTTTTTT. This encodes CASSQEFPSYTGELFF.